This section outlines one TCR beta chain sequence together with its context. Its antigen is as yet unknown. The V gene's germline CDR1 is SGHTA and CDR2 FQGTGA. V lost 5 bases and J lost 6, with 12 bases in between. The CDR3 length is 13 residues. This sample is drawn from a study of identical twins. Study results and caveats: Models came in too low on out-of-frame TCR alpha sharing in monozygotic twins.

One entry per CDR3 protein, called by TCRdb with MiXCR from the 5' RACE reads. The table includes under 1 million distinct CDR3 sequences, 9% to 15% detected once. The same data also went into a second study, on yellow fever vaccine responses in identical twins.

Material: PBMCs. The sequence derives from a woman between 18 and 29 years old in good health. The chain carries TRBV7-3 and TRBJ2-3, with D perhaps TRBD2 (5 bases). The CDR3, as DNA: TGTGCCAGCAGCCCCACCGAGGGTGATACGCAGTATTTT. Translated: CASSPTEGDTQYF.